The 8 T cell receptor beta chains below come from one sample, sequenced in a study of blood T cell repertoires in COVID-19. The data were produced by immunoSEQ multiplex PCR, yet TCRdb's version contains in-frame clones alone and is incomplete. The repertoire holds 35,000 to 45,000 clones, with 88% as singletons. The sequenced sample was peripheral blood. Receptors originate from a man in his fifties or sixties with active COVID-19.

This sequence joins TRBV6-2 or TRBV6-3 and TRBJ2-1; 10 bases map to TRBD2. CDR3 length: 17 residues. Germline CDR1 MNHEY, CDR2 SVGEGT. Unmatched junction bases numbered 11, after V lost 5 bases and J lost 4 bases. The CDR3 region is CASSTRTSGERYNEQFF. The DNA for the CDR3 is TGTGCCAGCAGTACGCGGACTAGCGGAGAAAGATACAATGAGCAGTTCTTC.

The chain combines TRBV29-1 with TRBJ2-3; 7 positions agree with TRBD1. Germline loops: CDR1 SQVTM, CDR2 ANQGSEA. The CDR3 runs 11 residues. The ends lost 6 bases at V and 3 bases at J; junction bases unmatched: 0. The CDR3 sequence is CSVQGTDTQYF. CDR3 in DNA: TGCAGCGTACAGGGGACAGATACGCAGTATTTT.

This chain uses TRBV4-2 with TRBJ2-7; 7 nucleotides align to TRBD2. CDR3 length equals 16 residues. V lost 4 bases, J lost 2 bases, and 11 bases stayed unmatched. CDR1 and CDR2 from the germline V gene are LGHNA and YNFKEQ. CDR3: CASSRGWREIPYEQYF. The CDR3 DNA follows: TGTGCCAGCAGCCGAGGGTGGCGGGAGATCCCCTACGAGCAGTACTTC.

The chain carries TRBV3-1 (or the pseudogene TRBV3-2) and TRBJ1-2, with D tentatively TRBD1 (6 bases). V was shortened by 4 bases and J by 0 bases, with 12 bases between the two germline ends. Germline V CDR1 and CDR2: LGHDT, YNNKEL (reference sequence). The CDR3 extends over 15 amino acids. The CDR3 sequence: CASSPGGPANYGYTF. CDR3 bases: TGTGCCAGCAGCCCCGGGGGGCCAGCTAACTATGGCTACACCTTC.

This chain links TRBV28 with TRBJ2-1; 11 bases match TRBD2. The CDR3 has 19 amino acids. The germline V gene encodes CDR1 MDHEN and CDR2 SYDVKM. V trimming: 2 bases; J trimming: 0 bases; junction bases outside the gene matches: 9. The CDR3 nucleotides are TGTGCCAGCAGTTTAAGACTAGCGGGATGGAGAAGCTCCTACAATGAGCAGTTCTTC. Translated, it gives CASSLRLAGWRSSYNEQFF.

This clone has only one observation. The V gene is TRBV25-1, the J gene TRBJ1-1; possibly TRBD1 for D (5 bases). The V gene's germline CDR1 is MGHDK and CDR2 SYGVNS. The CDR3 extends over 17 amino acids. With 2 bases removed from V and 0 bases from J, the gap between germline ends came to 16 bases. The CDR3 DNA reads TGTGCCAGCAGTGAAGTGCAGGGTTTGGGCGTGAACACTGAAGCTTTCTTT. Protein product: CASSEVQGLGVNTEAFF. The whole variable domain, remainder taken from reference TRBV25-1 and TRBJ1-1, is EADIYQTPRYLVIGTGKKITLECSQTMGHDKMYWYQQDPGMELHLIHYSYGVNSTEKGDLSSESTVSRIRTEHFPLTLESARPSHTSQYLCASSEVQGLGVNTEAFFGQGTRLTVV.

The chain carries TRBV6-5 and TRBJ1-1, with D tentatively TRBD1 (6 bases). In germline, CDR1 is MNHEY, CDR2 SVGAGI. The CDR3 covers 14 residues. Trimming cost V 5 bases and J 6 bases, with 16 bases left between them. The CDR3 nucleotides read TGTGCCAGCAGTCCGCACGCGGCAGGGGCTGAAGCTTTCTTT. Translating it yields CASSPHAAGAEAFF.

The V and J genes are TRBV13 and TRBJ2-2; 9 nucleotides agree with TRBD2. Germline V CDR1 and CDR2: PRHDT, FYEKMQ (reference sequence). With V trimmed by 6 bases and J by 6 bases, 17 bases remained unmatched. The CDR3 consists of 18 residues. In nucleotides, the CDR3 is TGTGCCAGCAGACTAGAGGCTAGCGGGAATCGACCCCCCGGGGAGCTGTTTTTT. Translation gives CASRLEASGNRPPGELFF.